The next 24 T cell receptor beta chains were all read from a single sample in a study of Ad26.COV2.S vaccination and SARS-CoV-2 variants. As for treatment: some 20 received Ad26.COV2.S at low or high dose, single or two shots; about 5 received placebo; per-sample allocation not given. Sampling happened 63 days after the first vaccine or placebo injection. Method: immunoSEQ multiplex PCR; TCRdb's copy keeps in-frame clones and lacks some. The sample records a few hundred thousand clones, 90% being singletons. The specimen was peripheral blood, collected in a trial of Ad26.COV2.S vaccine versus placebo. Receptor source: a person between 18 and 65 years old who received the Ad26.COV2.S COVID-19 vaccine or a placebo.

The V and J genes are TRBV28 and TRBJ1-1; unclear D gene. Germline CDR1 reads MDHEN; CDR2 reads SYDVKM. Trimming cost V 3 bases and J 0 bases, with 20 bases left between them. This CDR3 contains 18 residues. This CDR3 reads CASSFINRGWVLNTEAFF. The CDR3 DNA reads as TGTGCCAGCAGTTTTATTAACCGGGGTTGGGTGTTGAACACTGAAGCTTTCTTT.

The rearrangement uses TRBV11-3 and TRBJ2-2, with 7 bases lining up with TRBD2. This CDR3 region has 13 residues. From germline, CDR1 is SGHNT and CDR2 YENEEA. V lost 4 bases to trimming and J lost 4 bases; unmatched junction nucleotides: 0. In nucleotides, the CDR3 is TGTGCCAGCAGCTCGGGGGGCACCGGGGAGCTGTTTTTT. It encodes CASSSGGTGELFF. The full variable domain, its missing parts supplied by reference TRBV11-3 and TRBJ2-2, is EAGVVQSPRYKIIEKKQPVAFWCNPISGHNTLYWYLQNLGQGPELLIRYENEEAVDDSQLPKDRFSAERLKGVDSTLKIQPAELGDSAVYLCASSSGGTGELFFGEGSRLTVL.

The chain recombines TRBV5-1 with TRBJ2-1, with 9 bases identical to TRBD2. With V trimmed by 0 bases and J by 4 bases, 5 bases remained unmatched. Germline CDR1 SGHRS, CDR2 YFSETQ. The CDR3 consists of 16 residues. CDR3 nucleotides: TGCGCCAGCAGCTTGGCTTTAGCGGGAGTGTACAATGAGCAGTTCTTC. Protein: CASSLALAGVYNEQFF.

The chain uses TRBV18 and TRBJ2-7; 8 nucleotides match TRBD1. This CDR3 is built from 13 residues. Germline loops: CDR1 KGHSH, CDR2 LQKENI. The V gene end was trimmed by 6 bases and the J gene end by 6 bases; junction bases not matched to a gene: 7. The chain's CDR3 is CASSPIDRGEQYF. CDR3 nucleotides: TGTGCCAGCTCCCCTATCGACAGGGGCGAGCAGTACTTC.

The V call is TRBV10-3, the J call TRBJ1-5; perhaps TRBD1 as D (5 bases). Trimming took 0 bases from V and 2 from J, leaving 14 bases between them. CDR1 is ENHRY, CDR2 SYGVKD, per germline. The CDR3 runs 17 residues. CDR3: CAISESTGLRGNQPQHF. The DNA of the CDR3 is TGTGCCATCAGTGAGTCTACGGGACTTAGGGGCAATCAGCCCCAGCATTTT.

The chain employs TRBV10-2 and TRBJ2-7; 13 nucleotides align to TRBD2. Unmatched junction bases numbered 7, after V lost 6 bases and J lost 2 bases. This CDR3 has 16 residues. The germline gives CDR1 WSHSY, CDR2 SAAADI. This CDR3 reads CASRGLAGEGTYEQYF. The CDR3 DNA follows: TGCGCCAGCAGAGGACTAGCGGGAGAGGGGACCTACGAGCAGTACTTC.

In DNA form, the CDR3 reads TGTGCCAGCAGCGCGAGGGACAGCCGCAATGAGCAGTTCTTC. The encoded protein is CASSARDSRNEQFF. The chain employs TRBV5-4 and TRBJ2-1; 7 nucleotides align to TRBD1. The CDR3 is 14 residues long. V gave up 4 bases and J gave up 6 bases; unmatched junction bases: 7. The germline V gene has CDR1 SGHNT and CDR2 YYREEE (reference sequence).

This clone was counted once. Other DNA sequences in this specimen translate into the identical CDR3. This chain links TRBV6-5 with TRBJ2-3, with D maybe TRBD1 (6 bases). This CDR3 comprises 14 residues. In germline, CDR1 is MNHEY, CDR2 SVGAGI. V gave up 5 bases and J gave up 1 base, with 10 bases separating them. The CDR3 sequence is CASSPRQGTDTQYF. The CDR3 region has the DNA TGTGCCAGCAGTCCCCGACAGGGCACAGATACGCAGTATTTT.

This chain's CDR3 is CASSIDRTGGRVYNSPLHF. The CDR3, as DNA: TGTGCCAGTAGTATAGATCGAACAGGGGGCCGCGTTTATAATTCACCCCTCCACTTT. The chain joins TRBV19 to TRBJ1-6; TRBD1 aligns across 9 bases. This CDR3 spans 19 amino acids. The J segment lost 4 bases and the V segment lost 0 bases, leaving 10 bases of the junction unmatched. Per germline, CDR1 LNHDA and CDR2 SQIVND (reference sequence). Combining the CDR3 with reference TRBV19 and TRBJ1-6 gives the whole variable domain DGGITQSPKYLFRKEGQNVTLSCEQNLNHDAMYWYRQDPGQGLRLIYYSQIVNDFQKGDIAEGYSVSREKKESFPLTVTSAQKNPTAFYLCASSIDRTGGRVYNSPLHFGNGTRLTVT.

The chain carries TRBV7-8 and TRBJ2-1; 16 bases are a match to TRBD2. After removal of 2 bases from V and 5 bases from J, the junction contained 6 bases not matched to a gene. CDR3 length: 18 residues. Germline V gene lookup returns CDR1 SGHVS and CDR2 FQNEAQ. CDR3 nucleotide sequence: TGTGCCAGCAGCTTACCGGGACTAGCGGGAGGGAGGGACAATGAGCAGTTCTTC. Protein product: CASSLPGLAGGRDNEQFF.

The J gene is TRBJ2-5, the V gene TRBV3-1 (or the pseudogene TRBV3-2); perhaps TRBD2 as D (6 bases). Germline V gene sequence: CDR1 LGHDT, CDR2 YNNKEL (reference sequence). V was pared by 8 bases and J by 4 bases, with 17 bases between. The CDR3 is made up of 14 amino acids. In nucleotides, the CDR3 is TGTGCCAGCCGGGGGTCGAGGACATTAGAGACCCAGTACTTC. This sequence encodes CASRGSRTLETQYF.

The chain uses TRBV11-2 and TRBJ2-1; 11 bases match TRBD2. The germline V gene encodes CDR1 SGHAT and CDR2 FQNNGV. The CDR3 has 16 amino acids. The V and J ends lost 1 base and 9 bases, in that order; junction bases with no gene match: 8. The CDR3 DNA reads as TGTGCCAGCAGCTTAGGACTAGCGGGACTGGGGAGTGAGCAGTTCTTC. Its translation is CASSLGLAGLGSEQFF.

V usage is TRBV11-2 and J usage is TRBJ2-5; 9 positions match TRBD2. V lost 4 bases and J lost 4; bases outside the gene matches: 7. The CDR3 is 15 residues long. The germline V gene encodes CDR1 SGHAT and CDR2 FQNNGV. In DNA, the CDR3 is TGTGCCAGCAGCTCCCTTAGCGGGAGTGGAGAGACCCAGTACTTC. The encoded protein is CASSSLSGSGETQYF.

This chain connects TRBV15 to TRBJ2-5, with TRBD1 as a possible D gene (6 bases). Trimming took 2 bases from V and 4 from J, leaving 11 bases between them. Germline V CDR1 and CDR2: LNHNV, YYDKDF (reference sequence). CDR3 length: 14 residues. The DNA for the CDR3 is TGTGCCACCAGCAGATTGCCACAGGGAGAGACCCAGTACTTC. Translation: CATSRLPQGETQYF.

This chain uses TRBV13 with TRBJ2-7, with 8 bases that match TRBD2. The CDR3 is 13 amino acids. The J segment lost 3 bases and the V segment lost 4 bases, leaving 2 bases of the junction unmatched. Germline CDR1 and CDR2: PRHDT and FYEKMQ (reference sequence). CDR3 amino acids: CASSYGTSYEQYF. In DNA form, the CDR3 reads TGTGCCAGCAGCTATGGGACTAGCTACGAGCAGTACTTC.

The V gene is TRBV7-8, the J gene TRBJ1-5; unclear D gene. Trimming took off 1 base at V and 5 bases at J, with 9 bases between the two ends. CDR1 is SGHVS, CDR2 FQNEAQ, per germline. This CDR3 has 14 amino acids. The CDR3 is CASSLVAGDQPQHF. The CDR3 DNA reads TGTGCCAGCAGCTTAGTTGCCGGGGATCAGCCCCAGCATTTT.

In its sample, this clone was seen a few times. J is TRBJ2-2 and V is TRBV6-4, with 7 positions matching TRBD1. V shed 5 bases, J shed 3 bases, and the junction held 9 bases outside the gene matches. This CDR3 contains 16 residues. Germline V gene lookup returns CDR1 MRHNA and CDR2 SNTAGT. The DNA for the CDR3 is TGTGCCAGCAGTCCCCGACAGGGTTCGGACACCGGGGAGCTGTTTTTT. Protein sequence: CASSPRQGSDTGELFF.

This sequence joins TRBV2 and TRBJ2-7; TRBD2 matches at 9 bases. The CDR3 is made up of 14 amino acids. Trimming removed 4 bases from V and 6 bases from J; junction bases left unmatched: 7. Germline CDR1 and CDR2: SNHLY and FYNNEI. This chain's CDR3 is CASSVGLASVEQYF. The CDR3 DNA reads as TGTGCCAGCAGTGTAGGACTAGCGTCTGTCGAGCAGTACTTC. The variable domain in full, completed from reference TRBV2 and TRBJ2-7, reads EPEVTQTPSHQVTQMGQEVILRCVPISNHLYFYWYRQILGQKVEFLVSFYNNEISEKSEIFDDQFSVERPDGSNFTLKIRSTKLEDSAMYFCASSVGLASVEQYFGPGTRLTVT.

The V call is TRBV5-6, the J call TRBJ2-7, with 7 bases aligning to TRBD1. V shed 0 bases, J shed 0 bases, and the junction held 0 bases outside the gene matches. The V gene's germline CDR1 is SGHDT and CDR2 YYEEEE. The CDR3 is 14 residues long. This chain's CDR3 is CASSLGDSSYEQYF. The CDR3 DNA is TGTGCCAGCAGCTTGGGGGACAGCTCCTACGAGCAGTACTTC.

V gene TRBV11-3 combines with J gene TRBJ2-3; D perhaps matches TRBD2 (5 bases). The germline V and J ends were trimmed by 3 bases and 2 bases, with 12 bases remaining between them. This CDR3 comprises 15 residues. In germline, CDR1 is SGHNT, CDR2 YENEEA. Written as DNA, the CDR3 is TGTGCCAGCAGCTTCCCGGGAACCTCCACAGATACGCAGTATTTT. This sequence encodes CASSFPGTSTDTQYF.

V usage is TRBV5-1 and J usage is TRBJ1-1; no clear D gene. CDR1 SGHRS and CDR2 YFSETQ come from the germline V gene. V lost 5 bases and J 2 bases, leaving 4 bases between the germline ends. CDR3 length: 11 amino acids. The CDR3 DNA is TGCGCCAGCAGGGGAAACACTGAAGCTTTCTTT. Amino acid sequence: CASRGNTEAFF.

The sample holds one count of this clone. The chain's CDR3 is CASSLDLAGRRFF. CDR3 nucleotide sequence: TGCGCCAGCAGCTTGGATCTAGCGGGGCGACGGTTCTTC. The J gene is TRBJ2-1, the V gene TRBV5-1; TRBD2 matches 9 bases. The J segment lost 15 bases and the V segment lost 0 bases, leaving 7 bases of the junction unmatched. The CDR3 is made up of 13 amino acids. Germline-derived CDR1 and CDR2 are SGHRS and YFSETQ.

The V and J genes are TRBV7-9 and TRBJ1-5; 11 nucleotides align to TRBD1. This CDR3 is 18 amino acids long. V lost 4 bases to trimming and J lost 0 bases; unmatched junction nucleotides: 8. The germline gives CDR1 SEHNR, CDR2 FQNEAQ (reference sequence). The CDR3: CASSYGQGAWYSNQPQHF. As DNA, the CDR3 is TGTGCCAGCAGCTACGGACAGGGGGCTTGGTATAGCAATCAGCCCCAGCATTTT.

The rearrangement links TRBV6-5 to TRBJ2-1; D gene uncertain. V was pared by 4 bases and J by 7 bases, with 5 bases between. The CDR3 covers 11 residues. The germline V gene has CDR1 MNHEY and CDR2 SVGAGI. The CDR3 protein is CASSLVNEQFF. CDR3 DNA: TGTGCCAGCAGTTTGGTGAATGAGCAGTTCTTC.